This paragraph covers one T cell receptor beta chain sequence. What it binds is unknown. Total RNA amounts of at least 6 micrograms were extracted per sample. The second PCR ran roughly 7 to 11 cycles with a sample-barcoded 5' primer and J-beta primers. TCRdb reprocessed the 5' RACE reads with MiXCR, giving one entry per CDR3 protein. The sample carries around 780,000 distinct CDR3 sequences, more than 25% recorded once. The data belong to a study of blood T cells in healthy people across ages. Study background: The template switching approach captured approximately one barcoded beta molecule for every two T cells.

Study-wide results and limits: Researchers deemed the diversity estimates from one million T cells underestimates.

The same specimen was also included in a second study, on T cells of mothers and their children. As that study records: Mothers gave over 8 million TCR beta CDR3 reads each, and children around 2.9 million each.

The material sequenced was blood. This TCR was sampled from a boy aged 5-17 years in good health.

DNA for the CDR3: TGTGCCAGCAGCCAAGAAGGCGAAGGTGAGACCCAGTACTTC. Translated: CASSQEGEGETQYF. This chain uses TRBV4-2 with TRBJ2-5; D is ambiguous. This CDR3 has 14 residues. The V end was cut by 0 bases, the J end by 5 bases, with 10 bases between. Germline CDR1 and CDR2: LGHNA and YNFKEQ.